This T cell receptor (beta chain) was sequenced in a study of PD-1 blockade in classical Hodgkin lymphoma. A few counts support this clone. Its antigen is still unknown. This CDR3 is built from 14 residues. Looked up from germline, CDR1 is SGHDN and CDR2 is FVKESK. V was clipped by 4 bases and J by 5 bases, with 12 bases between them. Specified time point: cycle 4 day 1 (C4D1), after around six weeks of nivolumab. Brentuximab vedotin exposure varied among the patients, all of whom had relapsed after autologous stem cell transplantation. The patients, who had relapsed/refractory classical Hodgkin lymphoma, achieved best responses of complete response, partial response or progressive disease. Clones were sequenced by immunoSEQ multiplex PCR, and TCRdb holds only the in-frame ones, with some missing. The sample yields about 44,000 clones, 60% to 75% seen once. Whole-study findings and limits: Compared with baseline, CD4+ but not CD8+ TCR diversity had risen significantly by C4D1.

V usage is TRBV14 and J usage is TRBJ2-1; D is uncertain. The sample in question was peripheral blood mononuclear cells (PBMCs), obtained before the fourth cycle of nivolumab. This clonotype originated in a human donor with classical Hodgkin lymphoma. CDR3 sequence: CASSLWGRDNEQFF. The CDR3 nucleotides are TGTGCCAGCAGCCTATGGGGTAGGGACAATGAGCAGTTCTTC.